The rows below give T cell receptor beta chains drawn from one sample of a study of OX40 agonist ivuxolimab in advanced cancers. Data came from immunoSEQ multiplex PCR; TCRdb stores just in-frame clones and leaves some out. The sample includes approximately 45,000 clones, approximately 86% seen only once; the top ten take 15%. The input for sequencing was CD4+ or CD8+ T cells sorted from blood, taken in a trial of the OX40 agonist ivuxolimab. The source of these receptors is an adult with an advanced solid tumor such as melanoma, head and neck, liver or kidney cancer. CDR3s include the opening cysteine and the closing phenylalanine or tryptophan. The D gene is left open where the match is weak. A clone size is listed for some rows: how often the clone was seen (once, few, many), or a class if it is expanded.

CASSYGGAYEQYF TGTGCCAGCAGCTATGGAGGAGCCTACGAGCAGTACTTC - TRBJ2-7 - TRBV7-3
CASRDPYKNTEAFF TGTGCCAGTAGGGATCCCTACAAGAACACTGAAGCTTTCTTT - TRBJ1-1 - TRBV19
CASSQELSDGFYEQYF TGCGCCAGCAGCCAAGAGTTGTCGGACGGCTTCTACGAGCAGTACTTC few TRBJ2-7 - TRBV4-1
CASSFGVGTDYGYTF TGTGCCAGCAGTTTTGGGGTGGGGACTGATTATGGCTACACCTTC - TRBJ1-2 - TRBV27
CASSLDGADGYTF TGTGCCAGCAGCTTAGACGGAGCGGATGGCTACACCTTC - TRBJ1-2 - TRBV7-8
CSVRGGTLGTGELFF TGCAGCGTTCGGGGCGGGACACTGGGCACCGGGGAGCTGTTTTTT - TRBJ2-2 - TRBV29-1
CASSWTTTGELFF TGTGCCAGCAGCTGGACGACCACCGGGGAGCTGTTTTTT - TRBJ2-2 - TRBV5-4
CASSPGGLNQPQHF TGTGCCAGCAGCCCAGGGGGCCTCAATCAGCCCCAGCATTTT - TRBJ1-5 TRBD1 TRBV27
CAWSVPGGADIYEQYF TGTGCCTGGAGTGTTCCCGGGGGGGCGGACATCTACGAGCAGTACTTC - TRBJ2-7 TRBD2 TRBV30
CASSLAMGAYSNYGYTF TGCGCCAGCAGCTTGGCGATGGGGGCCTATTCTAACTATGGCTACACCTTC - TRBJ1-2 - TRBV5-1
CASSQEGGGVETQYF TGCGCCAGCAGCCAAGAGGGCGGGGGGGTGGAGACCCAGTACTTC - TRBJ2-5 TRBD2 TRBV4-1
CASSFWTGTHGYTF TGTGCCAGCAGCTTTTGGACAGGGACCCATGGCTACACCTTC - TRBJ1-2 TRBD1 TRBV5-6
CASSPSTGAGPESPLHF TGCGCCAGCAGCCCCTCGACAGGGGCCGGGCCGGAATCACCCCTCCACTTT - TRBJ1-6 TRBD1 TRBV4-1
CATSPLRAVTNYGYTF TGTGCCACCAGTCCATTAAGGGCCGTCACTAACTATGGCTACACCTTC - TRBJ1-2 - TRBV15
CASSPGTGGYEQYF TGCGCCAGCAGCCCAGGGACAGGGGGCTACGAGCAGTACTTC - TRBJ2-7 TRBD1 TRBV4-1
CASRREGLPYEQYF TGTGCCAGCAGGCGGGAGGGCCTACCTTACGAGCAGTACTTC - TRBJ2-7 TRBD2 TRBV7-9
CASTGAGGDEKLFF TGTGCCAGCACTGGGGCAGGGGGCGATGAAAAACTGTTTTTT - TRBJ1-4 TRBD1 TRBV7-9
CASSTGQGSNEQFF TGCGCCAGCAGCACGGGACAGGGGAGTAATGAGCAGTTCTTC - TRBJ2-1 TRBD1 TRBV5-1
CASSMRDYGEQFF TGTGCCAGCAGCATGCGGGACTACGGTGAGCAGTTCTTC - TRBJ2-1 TRBD2 TRBV11-2
CASSVNPGSLGDEQFF TGTGCCAGCAGCGTCAATCCGGGTTCGTTAGGGGATGAGCAGTTCTTC - TRBJ2-1 - TRBV9
CAWSGPGLGRYNEQFF TGTGCCTGGAGTGGACCGGGACTAGGAAGATACAATGAGCAGTTCTTC - TRBJ2-1 TRBD2 TRBV30
CASSYSPTDTQYF TGTGCCAGCAGTTACTCTCCGACAGATACGCAGTATTTT - TRBJ2-3 - TRBV6-5
CASSLSPRPGGNEQFF TGTGCCAGCAGTTTATCCCCTAGGCCCGGTGGCAATGAGCAGTTCTTC medium-sized TRBJ2-1 - TRBV28
CASSPGQGDYEQYF TGTGCCAGCTCACCGGGACAGGGGGATTACGAGCAGTACTTC - TRBJ2-7 TRBD1 TRBV18